This T cell receptor (beta chain) is drawn from a study of OX40 agonist ivuxolimab in advanced cancers. The assay was immunoSEQ multiplex PCR, and TCRdb's table has in-frame clones only and misses some. The table lists fewer than 80,000 clones, less than 90% of them singletons. This CDR3 comprises 12 residues. Germline V gives CDR1 SGHNT, CDR2 YYREEE (reference sequence). V shed 4 bases and J shed 2 bases, with 5 bases lying between them. This chain uses TRBV5-4 with TRBJ2-3; D is ambiguous. This sequence was found in an adult with an advanced solid tumor such as melanoma, head and neck, liver or kidney cancer. Sequenced material: CD4+ or CD8+ T cells sorted from blood, taken in a trial of the OX40 agonist ivuxolimab. The CDR3 spells CASSSTTDTQYF. The CDR3 region has the DNA TGTGCCAGCAGCAGTACCACAGATACGCAGTATTTT.